Listed here is a single T cell receptor beta chain. MiXCR, run by TCRdb on the RT-PCR reads, gives a single entry per CDR3 protein. Here the sample spans over 350,000 distinct CDR3 sequences, more than 15% being singletons. These data are taken from a study of patients and donors after allogeneic stem cell transplantation. Germline assignment: CDR1 MGHRA and CDR2 YSYEKL. The CDR3 spans 15 residues. Trimming took 0 bases from V and 5 from J, leaving 13 bases between them. The chain combines TRBV4-1 with TRBJ2-5; TRBD1 is a possible D gene (7 bases). The source is a human donor who was either an allogeneic HSCT recipient or a stem cell or donor lymphocyte infusion donor (not recorded which). It is not recorded whose cells these are; they may come from a transplant donor. Sequenced material: blood, either unsorted or a sorted T cell fraction (not recorded which). Here the CDR3 DNA reads TGCGCCAGCAGCCAAGACCCAGGGGGGTGGGAGACCCAGTACTTC. Its protein is CASSQDPGGWETQYF.